Below, 29 T cell receptor beta chains from the same sample are listed, as sequenced in a study of blood T cell repertoires in COVID-19 (dated by TCRdb to 2020 to 2022). The method was the immunoSEQ multiplex PCR assay. The table comes from immuneACCESS by way of TCRdb, which keeps in-frame sequences with V and J called. Part of the clones is missing from these tables; in studies checked, under half for an unresolved V gene and the rest for unknown reasons. The sample records about 85,000 clones, just over 85% of which are singletons. 4% to 5.5% of the sample is in the top ten clones. The sample consisted of peripheral blood. The source is a woman over 75 with acute or convalescent COVID-19.

The J gene is TRBJ2-3, the V gene TRBV7-3; 12 positions match TRBD2. Germline V gene lookup returns CDR1 SGHTA and CDR2 FQGTGA. The trim removed 1 base at V and 4 bases at J, leaving 3 bases unmatched. The CDR3 has 16 residues. The CDR3 spells CASSLRLAGVADTQYF. CDR3 DNA sequence: TGTGCCAGCAGCTTAAGACTAGCGGGAGTTGCAGATACGCAGTATTTT.

This clone has only one observation. The CDR3 reads CASGLLSGGGELFF. CDR3 sequence (DNA): TGTGCTAGTGGACTTCTTTCAGGGGGCGGGGAGCTGTTTTTT. This rearrangement joins TRBV12-5 to TRBJ2-2, with TRBD1 matching 7 bases. V gave up 6 bases and J gave up 7 bases; unmatched junction bases: 8. The CDR3 totals 14 residues. Germline V gene data show CDR1 as LGHNT and CDR2 as FRNRAP.

The gene calls are TRBV28 and TRBJ1-6; the D gene is possibly TRBD1 (5 bases). The CDR3 has 14 amino acids. V gave up 5 bases and J gave up 10 bases, with 15 bases separating them. Germline V gene sequence: CDR1 MDHEN, CDR2 SYDVKM. CDR3: CASSPRQSRSPLHF. The CDR3 coding sequence is TGTGCCAGCAGTCCTCGACAGTCTCGGTCACCCCTCCACTTT.

The V and J genes are TRBV19 and TRBJ1-2; D uncertain. V lost 4 bases and J 2 bases, leaving 11 bases between the germline ends. CDR1 is LNHDA and CDR2 is SQIVND in the germline V gene (reference sequence). This CDR3 has 14 residues. CDR3 loop: CASSTSVVNYGYTF. DNA for the CDR3: TGTGCCAGTAGTACCTCAGTGGTAAACTATGGCTACACCTTC.

V is TRBV21-1 and J is TRBJ2-7; the D call in the table, TRBD1, was not verified against the DNA. TRBV21-1 is labeled a pseudogene. The CDR3 is made up of 14 amino acids. CDR3 bases: TGTGCCAGCAGCAAAGATGCAGGGGGCTACGAGCAGTACTTC. Protein: CASSKDAGGYEQYF.

CDR3 sequence: CASSLVADSYNEQFF. CDR3 DNA sequence: TGTGCCAGCAGCTTAGTAGCGGACTCCTACAATGAGCAGTTCTTC. The V and J genes are TRBV7-3 and TRBJ2-1; TRBD2 is a possible D gene (6 bases). Germline V CDR1 and CDR2: SGHTA, FQGTGA. V lost 2 bases and J lost 0, with 8 bases in between. This CDR3 is 15 amino acids long.

CDR3 nucleotides: TGCGCCAGCAGGGACTTGGGACTAGCGGTAGCCAAAAACATTCAGTACTTC. Its protein is CASRDLGLAVAKNIQYF. V usage is TRBV5-1 and J usage is TRBJ2-4; TRBD2 matches 11 bases. Per the germline V gene, CDR1 is SGHRS and CDR2 is YFSETQ. The CDR3 loop spans 17 amino acids. The junction had 7 bases not matched to a gene; V was cut back by 5 bases and J by 0 bases. Supplemented by reference TRBV5-1 and TRBJ2-4, the full variable domain reads KAGVTQTPRYLIKTRGQQVTLSCSPISGHRSVSWYQQTPGQGLQFLFEYFSETQRNKGNFPGRFSGRQFSNSRSEMNVSTLELGDSALYLCASRDLGLAVAKNIQYFGAGTRLSVL.

The genes are TRBV12-3 or TRBV12-4 and TRBJ2-1, with 12 positions matching TRBD2. V shed 5 bases, J shed 9 bases, and the junction held 2 bases outside the gene matches. The CDR3 contains 13 residues. The CDR3 loop reads CASSPGLAGEQFF. CDR3 DNA sequence: TGTGCCAGCAGTCCGGGACTAGCGGGTGAGCAGTTCTTC.

This rearrangement joins TRBV2 to TRBJ1-5, with D possibly being TRBD1 (5 bases). The V gene's germline CDR1 is SNHLY and CDR2 FYNNEI. CDR3 length equals 13 residues. V shed 4 bases and J shed 3 bases, with 7 bases lying between them. The CDR3 here is CASSATVNQPQHF. The CDR3 DNA follows: TGTGCCAGCAGTGCGACAGTCAATCAGCCCCAGCATTTT.

This sequence joins TRBV12-3 or TRBV12-4 and TRBJ2-7, with D possibly TRBD2 on 5 matching bases. The V end was cut by 4 bases, the J end by 6 bases, with 13 bases between. The CDR3 sequence is 13 residues long. The CDR3 region is CASSYERAVEQYF. In DNA form, the CDR3 reads TGTGCCAGCAGTTACGAGAGGGCGGTCGAGCAGTACTTC.

The chain joins TRBV18 to TRBJ1-5, with a weak D call TRBD1 (5 bases). CDR3 length: 17 residues. Trimming stripped 6 bases from V and 3 bases from J, with 21 bases between. Germline-derived CDR1 and CDR2 are KGHSH and LQKENI. CDR3 coding DNA: TGTGCCAGCTCTGTAAGTCAGGGCAGCCCTTACAATCAGCCCCAGCATTTT. Translation gives CASSVSQGSPYNQPQHF.

The CDR3 DNA sequence: TGTGCCAGTAGTTCCCCGGGACAGGTCCCCTACAATGAGCAGTTCTTC. It specifies CASSSPGQVPYNEQFF. The J gene is TRBJ2-1, the V gene TRBV19; TRBD1 aligns across 8 bases. The junction had 8 bases not matched to a gene; V was cut back by 5 bases and J by 2 bases. This CDR3 has 16 amino acids. Germline loops: CDR1 LNHDA, CDR2 SQIVND (reference sequence). The complete variable domain, with remaining parts taken from reference TRBV19 and TRBJ2-1, reads DGGITQSPKYLFRKEGQNVTLSCEQNLNHDAMYWYRQDPGQGLRLIYYSQIVNDFQKGDIAEGYSVSREKKESFPLTVTSAQKNPTAFYLCASSSPGQVPYNEQFFGPGTRLTVL.

The genes are TRBV7-2 and TRBJ2-7, with D unresolved. CDR1 SGHTA and CDR2 FQGNSA come from the germline V gene. Trimming took 5 bases from V and 5 from J, leaving 19 bases between them. This CDR3 has 15 amino acids. In DNA form, the CDR3 reads TGTGCCAGCAGCCTATCGGCTCCAAGGAGCAACGAGCAGTACTTC. Encoded protein: CASSLSAPRSNEQYF.

This chain connects TRBV9 to TRBJ1-2; a weak D match, TRBD1 (6 bases). In germline, CDR1 is SGDLS, CDR2 YYNGEE. The V end was cut by 4 bases, the J end by 4 bases, with 20 bases between. This CDR3 is built from 16 residues. The CDR3 is CASSPIVRGGFYGYTF. CDR3 bases: TGTGCCAGCAGCCCCATTGTCCGGGGGGGCTTCTATGGCTACACCTTC.

J is TRBJ2-2 and V is TRBV19; D not certain. The germline V gene encodes CDR1 LNHDA and CDR2 SQIVND (reference sequence). V lost 5 bases to trimming and J lost 3 bases, with 7 bases between them. The CDR3 contains 13 residues. The CDR3: CASSPLDTGELFF. CDR3 nucleotides: TGTGCCAGTAGTCCACTGGACACCGGGGAGCTGTTTTTT.

The J gene is TRBJ1-6, the V gene TRBV13; weak D call: TRBD1 (6 bases). The CDR3 runs to 14 residues. Trimming cost V 8 bases and J 5 bases, with 13 bases left between them. Per germline, CDR1 PRHDT and CDR2 FYEKMQ (reference sequence). The CDR3 sequence: CASASRTDNSPLHF. The CDR3 DNA sequence: TGTGCCAGCGCTAGTAGGACAGATAATTCACCCCTCCACTTT.

DNA of the CDR3: TGCGCCAGCAGCGGGAGAGGGGGGGCCGACAACTCTGGGGCCAACGTCCTGACTTTC. It is translated as CASSGRGGADNSGANVLTF. J is TRBJ2-6 and V is TRBV4-3; possibly TRBD2 for D (7 bases). CDR3 size: 19 residues. V gave up 5 bases and J gave up 0 bases, with 20 bases separating them. Germline V lookup: CDR1 LGHNA, CDR2 YSLEER.

CDR3 nucleotide sequence: TGTGCCAGCTCACCAAGCGAGATTAACTATGGCTACACCTTC. This sequence encodes CASSPSEINYGYTF. V and J are TRBV18 and TRBJ1-2, with D uncertain. The ends were cut back, 2 bases at V and 1 base at J, with 8 bases in the middle. The CDR3 has 14 amino acids. The germline gives CDR1 KGHSH, CDR2 LQKENI. Drawing the rest from reference TRBV18 and TRBJ1-2, the complete variable domain is NAGVMQNPRHLVRRRGQEARLRCSPMKGHSHVYWYRQLPEEGLKFMVYLQKENIIDESGMPKERFSAEFPKEGPSILRIQQVVRGDSAAYFCASSPSEINYGYTFGSGTRLTVV.

The V gene is TRBV5-4, the J gene TRBJ2-7; D may be TRBD1 (5 bases). The V gene's germline CDR1 is SGHNT and CDR2 YYREEE (reference sequence). The germline V and J ends were trimmed by 0 bases and 6 bases, with 16 bases remaining between them. This CDR3 spans 15 amino acids. CDR3 DNA sequence: TGTGCCAGCAGCTTGGCTCCGACAGAGGCGGCCGAGCAGTACTTC. It encodes CASSLAPTEAAEQYF.

The chain carries TRBV5-1 and TRBJ1-5; no firm D call. V lost 4 bases, J lost 0 bases, and 8 bases lay in between. The germline CDR1 and CDR2 sequences are SGHRS and YFSETQ. The CDR3 loop spans 14 amino acids. CDR3 in amino acids: CASSEGNSNQPQHF. Here the CDR3 DNA reads TGCGCCAGCAGCGAGGGAAATAGCAATCAGCCCCAGCATTTT.

In regard to this clone: Relative to the germline gene, one junction end is altered; a read error may explain this. The gene calls are TRBV30 and TRBJ2-7; D might be TRBD2 (5 bases). The CDR3 is made up of 13 amino acids. CDR1 and CDR2 (germline): GTSNPN, SVGIG (reference sequence). This chain's CDR3 is CAWSVGGRTHMGF. The CDR3 DNA reads as TGTGCCTGGAGTGTCGGCGGTCGGACTCATATGGGATTC.

As concerns this clone: One junction end disagrees with the germline gene, perhaps due to a read error. The chain uses TRBV7-7 and TRBJ2-1, with 8 nucleotides matching TRBD1. Per germline, CDR1 SSHAT and CDR2 FNYEAQ (reference sequence). CDR3 length: 15 amino acids. This CDR3 is CASSLAGRGLNEQFF. The CDR3 nucleotides read TGTGCTAGCAGCTTAGCCGGCAGGGGGCTTAATGAGCAGTTCTTC.

The chain uses TRBV2 and TRBJ1-2; the D is unclear. The CDR3 loop spans 14 amino acids. Between the trimmed V and J ends, which lost 2 bases and 2 bases, there was a span of 9 bases. Germline assignment: CDR1 SNHLY and CDR2 FYNNEI. CDR3 DNA sequence: TGTGCCAGCAGTGAATCGCAGATAAACTATGGCTACACCTTC. Protein: CASSESQINYGYTF.

The chain has TRBV9 and TRBJ2-3; 7 bases line up with TRBD2. Germline V gene lookup returns CDR1 SGDLS and CDR2 YYNGEE. This CDR3 spans 18 amino acids. V lost 0 bases, J lost 0 bases, and 10 bases stayed unmatched. Here the CDR3 DNA reads TGTGCCAGCAGCGTAGCCCCCGGGGGGTACTCGAGCACAGATACGCAGTATTTT. This sequence encodes CASSVAPGGYSSTDTQYF.

This clone was found a few times. Other nucleotide sequences from this sample produce the same CDR3. The chain combines TRBV3-1 (or the pseudogene TRBV3-2) with TRBJ1-1, with 9 bases identical to TRBD1. The CDR3 has 14 residues. Germline V lookup: CDR1 LGHDT, CDR2 YNNKEL (reference sequence). V was clipped by 3 bases and J by 5 bases; unmatched bases: 4. For the CDR3, the DNA is TGTGCCAGCAGCCAGGGACAGGGTGGGACTGAAGCTTTCTTT. Translated: CASSQGQGGTEAFF.

CDR3 DNA: TGTGCCAGCAGCCGGGACTGGGGCTCTGGAAACACCATATATTTT. This sequence encodes CASSRDWGSGNTIYF. V usage is TRBV5-5 and J usage is TRBJ1-3; perhaps TRBD1 as D (5 bases). The CDR3 consists of 15 residues. From germline, CDR1 is SGHKS and CDR2 YYEKEE (reference sequence). Trimming removed 4 bases from V and 0 bases from J, with 11 bases in between.

The J gene is TRBJ2-5, the V gene TRBV11-1; D gene uncertain. Germline V CDR1 and CDR2: SGHAT, FQDESV (reference sequence). V lost 6 bases, J lost 4 bases, and 15 bases lay in between. CDR3 length: 14 residues. In DNA form, the CDR3 reads TGTGCCAGCAGTCCTCAAACATCGGGAGAGACCCAGTACTTC. It translates to CASSPQTSGETQYF. The full variable domain, in which reference TRBV11-1 and TRBJ2-5 provide the parts outside the CDR3, is EAEVAQSPRYKITEKSQAVAFWCDPISGHATLYWYRQILGQGPELLVQFQDESVVDDSQLPKDRFSAERLKGVDSTLKIQPAELGDSAMYLCASSPQTSGETQYFGPGTRLLVL.

The rearrangement uses TRBV5-5 and TRBJ1-2, with 11 bases lining up with TRBD1. Germline CDR1 is SGHKS and CDR2 is YYEKEE (reference sequence). V shed 4 bases and J 3 bases; nucleotides not matched to a gene: 8. The CDR3 runs 16 residues. The CDR3 sequence is CASSRRGQGGDYGYTF. As DNA, the CDR3 is TGTGCCAGCAGCCGACGGGGACAGGGGGGCGACTATGGCTACACCTTC.

This CDR3 reads CASSRRGDRTDTQYF. The CDR3 nucleotides are TGTGCCAGCAGCCGGCGGGGGGATCGCACAGATACGCAGTATTTT. The chain recombines TRBV7-2 with TRBJ2-3; TRBD2 agrees at 8 bases. Per germline, CDR1 SGHTA and CDR2 FQGNSA. The CDR3 loop spans 15 amino acids. Germline trimming cut 5 bases from V and 1 base from J; bases unmatched to any gene: 5.